This T cell receptor (beta chain) was observed in a study of T cells in Graves' hyperthyroidism and ophthalmopathy. CDR1 and CDR2 (germline): SGHTA, FQGNSA. This CDR3 has 15 residues. In regard to this clonotype: Mismatch with germline at one junction end may stem from a read error.

Regions amplified from RNA transcripts were the TCR beta CDR3 regions. The study used the HTBI primer set for a first-round RT-PCR of the TCR CDR3. TCRdb analysed the multiplex PCR reads with MiXCR anew, one entry per CDR3 protein. This sample carries roughly 500,000 distinct CDR3 sequences, about 46% of them seen once, and the ten largest clones take about 45%. The specimen sequenced was peripheral blood or thyroid tissue (not recorded which). The receptor's source is an adult woman with Graves' disease, either hyperthyroidism or ophthalmopathy (not recorded which). The V and J genes are TRBV7-2 and TRBJ2-7; TRBD1 aligns across 7 bases. The CDR3 spells CASSQEGTAYYEQYF. The CDR3 region has the DNA TGCGCCAGCAGCCAAGAAGGGACAGCTTACTACGAGCAGTACTTC.